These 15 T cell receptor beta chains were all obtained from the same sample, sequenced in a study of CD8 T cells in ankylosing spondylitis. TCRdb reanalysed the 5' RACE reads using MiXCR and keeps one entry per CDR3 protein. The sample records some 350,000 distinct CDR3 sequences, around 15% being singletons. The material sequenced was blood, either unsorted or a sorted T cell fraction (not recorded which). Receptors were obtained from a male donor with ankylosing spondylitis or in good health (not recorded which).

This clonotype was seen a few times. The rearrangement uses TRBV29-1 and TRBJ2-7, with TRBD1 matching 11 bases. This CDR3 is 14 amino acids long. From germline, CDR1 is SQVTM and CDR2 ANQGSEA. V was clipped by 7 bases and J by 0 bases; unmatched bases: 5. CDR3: CSAHGTGGSYEQYF. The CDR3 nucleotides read TGCAGCGCCCATGGGACAGGGGGCTCCTACGAGCAGTACTTC.

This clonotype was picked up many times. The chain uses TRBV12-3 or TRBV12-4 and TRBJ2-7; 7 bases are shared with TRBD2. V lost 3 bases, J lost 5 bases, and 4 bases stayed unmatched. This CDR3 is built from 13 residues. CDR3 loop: CASSFRLANEQYF. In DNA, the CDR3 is TGTGCCAGCAGTTTCCGACTAGCCAACGAGCAGTACTTC.

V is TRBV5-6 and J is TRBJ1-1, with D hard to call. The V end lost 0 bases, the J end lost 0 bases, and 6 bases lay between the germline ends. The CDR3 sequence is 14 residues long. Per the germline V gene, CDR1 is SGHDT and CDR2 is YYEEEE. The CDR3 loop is CASSLGPMNTEAFF. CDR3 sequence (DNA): TGTGCCAGCAGCTTGGGGCCCATGAACACTGAAGCTTTCTTT.

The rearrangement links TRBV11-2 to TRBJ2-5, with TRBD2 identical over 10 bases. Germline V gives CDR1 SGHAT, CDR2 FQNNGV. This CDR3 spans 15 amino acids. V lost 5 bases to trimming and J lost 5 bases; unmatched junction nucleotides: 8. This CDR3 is CASSVSGGAMETQYF. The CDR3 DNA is TGTGCCAGCAGCGTAAGCGGGGGGGCCATGGAGACCCAGTACTTC.

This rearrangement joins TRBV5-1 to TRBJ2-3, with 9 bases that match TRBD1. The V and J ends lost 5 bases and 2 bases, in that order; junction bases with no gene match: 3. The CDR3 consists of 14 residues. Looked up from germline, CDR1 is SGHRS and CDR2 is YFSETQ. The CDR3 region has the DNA TGCGCCAGCAGAGGACAGGGGTACACAGATACGCAGTATTTT. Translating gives CASRGQGYTDTQYF.

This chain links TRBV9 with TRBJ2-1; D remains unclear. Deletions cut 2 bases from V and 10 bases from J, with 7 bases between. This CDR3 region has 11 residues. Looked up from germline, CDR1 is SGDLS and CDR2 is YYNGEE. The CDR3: CASSVHGEQFF. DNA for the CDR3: TGTGCCAGCAGCGTCCACGGAGAGCAGTTCTTC.

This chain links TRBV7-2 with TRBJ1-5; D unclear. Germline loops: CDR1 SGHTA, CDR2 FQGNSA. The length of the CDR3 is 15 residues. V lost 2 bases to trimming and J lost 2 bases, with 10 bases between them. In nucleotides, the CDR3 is TGTGCCAGCAGCTTAAGCTACGGAGGCAATCAGCCCCAGCATTTT. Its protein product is CASSLSYGGNQPQHF.

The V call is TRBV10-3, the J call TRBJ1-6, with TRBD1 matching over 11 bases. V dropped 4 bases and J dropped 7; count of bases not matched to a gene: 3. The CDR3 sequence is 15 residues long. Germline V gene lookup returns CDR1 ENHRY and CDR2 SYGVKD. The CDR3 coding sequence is TGTGCCATCAGTGGGGGACAGGGGGAAAATTCACCCCTCCACTTT. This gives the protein CAISGGQGENSPLHF.

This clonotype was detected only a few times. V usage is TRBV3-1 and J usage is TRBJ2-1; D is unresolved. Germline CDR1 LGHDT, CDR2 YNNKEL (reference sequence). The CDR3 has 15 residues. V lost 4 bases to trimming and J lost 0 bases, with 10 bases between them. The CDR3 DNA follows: TGTGCCAGCAGCCTAAACACAGCCTCCTACAATGAGCAGTTCTTC. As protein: CASSLNTASYNEQFF.

The CDR3: CASSPGQVRTDTQYF. The CDR3 coding sequence is TGCGCCAGCAGCCCCGGACAGGTTCGCACAGATACGCAGTATTTT. V gene TRBV5-1 combines with J gene TRBJ2-3, with TRBD1 matching 7 bases. J lost 1 base, V lost 4 bases, and 6 bases had no gene match. Germline lookup yields CDR1 SGHRS and CDR2 YFSETQ. CDR3 length equals 15 residues.

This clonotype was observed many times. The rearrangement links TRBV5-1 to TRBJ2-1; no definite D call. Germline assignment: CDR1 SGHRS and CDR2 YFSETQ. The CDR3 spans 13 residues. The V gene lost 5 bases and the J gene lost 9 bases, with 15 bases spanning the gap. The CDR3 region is CASSPPTSSEQFF. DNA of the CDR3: TGCGCCAGCAGTCCCCCGACTTCTAGTGAGCAGTTCTTC.

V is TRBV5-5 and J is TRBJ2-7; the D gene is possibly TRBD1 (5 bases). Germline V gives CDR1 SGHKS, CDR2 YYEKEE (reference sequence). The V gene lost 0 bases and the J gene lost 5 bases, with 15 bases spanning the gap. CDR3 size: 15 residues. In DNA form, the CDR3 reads TGTGCCAGCAGCTTGGTGGGGCAGGGTGGCCACGAGCAGTACTTC. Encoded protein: CASSLVGQGGHEQYF.

This CDR3 reads CSVQGAFSTNEKLFF. DNA for the CDR3: TGCAGCGTTCAGGGGGCTTTCTCTACTAATGAAAAACTGTTTTTT. This sequence joins TRBV29-1 and TRBJ1-4; 8 bases are a match to TRBD1. Looked up from germline, CDR1 is SQVTM and CDR2 is ANQGSEA. The CDR3 is 15 residues long. The ends lost 5 bases at V and 2 bases at J; junction bases unmatched: 7.

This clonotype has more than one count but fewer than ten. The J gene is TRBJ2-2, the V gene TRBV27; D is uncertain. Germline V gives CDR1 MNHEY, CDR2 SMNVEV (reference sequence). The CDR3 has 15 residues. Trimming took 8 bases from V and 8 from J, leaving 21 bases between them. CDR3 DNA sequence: TGTGCCAGCCGTCGAGAGTTTGGAAGTAAGGGGGAGCTGTTTTTT. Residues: CASRREFGSKGELFF.

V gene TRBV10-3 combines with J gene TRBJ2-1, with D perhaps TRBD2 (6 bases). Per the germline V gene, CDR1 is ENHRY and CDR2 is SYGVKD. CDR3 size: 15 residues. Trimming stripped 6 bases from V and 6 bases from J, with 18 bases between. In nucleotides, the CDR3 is TGTGCCATCAGCCCCCGAAGGGCCGGGGGCAATGAGCAGTTCTTC. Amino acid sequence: CAISPRRAGGNEQFF.